This T cell receptor beta chain was captured by sequencing in a study of beta chain features in type 1 diabetes (dated by TCRdb to 2016 to 2019). For the wider study: No differences in mean age, gender distribution, total cell number or subset yield were found between patients and healthy donors. In the study, TCRB repertoires of sorted circulating CD4+ T cell subsets from recently diagnosed type 1 diabetes patients were compared with those of matched healthy donors. Regulatory and stem cell-like memory subsets were obtained from only 8 patients and roughly eight healthy donors, while naive and central memory subsets were obtained from all 30 or so donors. A total of 100 million to 110 million sorted cells were examined across all samples, and a strong correlation was observed between cell number per subset and RNA yield. Beyond this particular receptor, the publication reports: Sequencing cDNA rather than genomic DNA could over-represent highly expressing activated cells, although activation and CD3 levels did not differ between groups. Shorter templates might be favored by PCR, yet because patient and control samples were amplified and corrected together, any such skew would affect both groups equally. Fewer insertions and more nucleotide deletions at VDJ recombination sites were observed in patients with type 1 diabetes, implying thymic rearrangement abnormalities. Type 1 diabetes patients showed a moderate but significant shortening of TCRB CDR3 length in all four CD4+ subsets. Naive, central memory and regulatory TCRB repertoires appeared to be more alike among patients than among healthy donors. HLA sub-analyses involved small numbers of individuals, so any influence of HLA type on TCRB rearrangement remained unresolved.

A single peripheral blood draw of approximately 0.11 L on average was collected from each donor into heparinised tubes. Using a panel that included CD45RO, CCR7, CD25, CD127, CD95 and CD27, naive, central memory, regulatory and stem cell-like memory CD4+ T cells were sorted on a BD FACSAria II. All sorted populations exceeded 95% purity. PBMCs were isolated immediately by Lymphoprep density gradient centrifugation and stained directly without culture. Samples were stained and sorted in pairs, with one healthy donor and one patient per experiment, so that batch effects were minimized. On this clone itself: No cognate antigen has been identified for it. No base quality values were provided; no much bigger clone lies one nucleotide off.

The entire isolated RNA was reverse transcribed using the High Capacity cDNA Reverse Transcription Kit, and thus expressed TCRB transcripts were sequenced. Deep immunoSEQ sequencing was applied to naive, central memory and regulatory T cell samples, giving an average of about 3.4 million total reads per sample. After sorted cells were lysed in RLT buffer, RNA was extracted with DNase-treated RNeasy Micro or Mini kits, with the choice depending on cell number. Each cell subset was processed separately to prevent cross-contamination, with patient and healthy donor samples processed together. The immunoSEQ multiplex PCR was used to amplify TCRB sequences from cDNA, yielding 87-bp fragments that span the CDR3 region. Sequencing of the amplicons was done on the Illumina HiSeq platform. Processing in the source paper ran as follows. PCR bias was computationally corrected using synthetic template baselines, reads within Hamming distance 2 were collapsed, and singletons that could not be merged were discarded. Reads were aligned against IMGT so that V, D and J genes, CDR3 length and insertions or deletions at six rearrangement sites could be assigned. Clonotype counts were normalized to sorted cell number within each subset before computing true diversity and Gini coefficients with the tcR R package. The overlap coefficient, calculated on TCRB nucleotide sequences, was used to quantify repertoire sharing. Out-of-frame TCRB sequences from naive cells were analyzed to stand in for the pre-selection repertoire. Drawn from immuneACCESS, this table holds only the in-frame rearrangements with V and J called that TCRdb kept. Clones are partly lost; checked studies trace under half to an unresolved V gene and leave the rest unexplained. V and J calls and clone size are given by that table; D and trimming were obtained from the DNA. The sample table contains 850,000 to 900,000 clones; only one count was recorded for 17% of them. Jointly, the top ten make up about 0.02% of the sample.

Germline trimming amounts to 4 bases on V and 6 bases on J, with 9 as the count of junction bases outside the gene matches. Via the germline V gene, CDR1 is SGHTA and CDR2 FQGTGA. Taken from cysteine to phenylalanine, the CDR3 has 16 residues. Kept here is only the CDR3 DNA, which spans 48 bases and is read in frame from base 1. Sequencing was done on a sample of naive CD4+ T cells from blood. The sample's cell subset or site, from its label and the paper: true naive CD4+ T cells. The chain joins TRBV7-3 to TRBJ2-1, and 10 junction bases match TRBD2. This TCR derives from a woman younger than 35 in good health. The nucleotide sequence reads as follows: TGTGCCAGCAGCTCCGGGATAGCGGGAGGTTTCAATGAGCAGTTCTTC. It encodes CASSSGIAGGFNEQFF.